Listed below are T cell receptor beta chains from one sample, sequenced in a study of blood T cell repertoires in COVID-19. This table comes from immunoSEQ multiplex PCR, and its TCRdb copy is limited to in-frame clones, with some not included. The sample holds tens of thousands of clones, around 84% seen once. The material sequenced was peripheral blood. The receptor set was obtained from a woman aged 60 to 75 with acute or convalescent COVID-19. CDR3s include the opening cysteine and the closing phenylalanine or tryptophan. Fields, in order: D gene, V gene, CDR3 protein. D genes are given only for firm matches.

NA,TRBV2,CASKATMNTGELFF
NA,TRBV10-2,CASSESQGNSPLHF
TRBD1,TRBV19,CASSTRTGLEETQYF
NA,TRBV7-9,CASSSQGPRTEAFF
TRBD1,TRBV6-6,CASSHTGGDQPQHF
TRBD2,TRBV5-4,CASSSSGAALLFQETQYF
TRBD2,TRBV7-2,CASSPGLARDTQYF
NA,TRBV30,CAWSSLEGNEQFF
NA,TRBV7-9,CASSQGSMRNEETQYF
TRBD1,TRBV10-3,CAISPSGGTEAFF
TRBD1,TRBV5-1,CASSLNGDRDGGYTF
NA,TRBV11-1,CASSLAGRTHEKLFF
NA,TRBV13,CASSLGSLQSIHSPLHF
NA,TRBV7-9,CASSLETVNTGELFF
TRBD1,TRBV7-9,CASSFDTGGSADTQYF
TRBD1,TRBV7-2,CASSFYDRASGELFF
NA,TRBV15,CATSRSTSSYEQYF
TRBD2,TRBV9,CASSVAEGLAGGQNEQFF
NA,TRBV6-1,CASSETGGNSGNTIYF
NA,TRBV12-3/TRBV12-4,CASTMYTEAFF
NA,TRBV18,CASSPAGVNTEAFF
TRBD1,TRBV11-2,CASSPVGQGAGGYTF
TRBD1,TRBV18,CASSPPGQGGYTF
TRBD1,TRBV18,CASSPTAGGGNTIYF
NA,TRBV30,CAWSNKGHQVQPQHF
NA,TRBV4-2,CASMEGETGTQYF
TRBD1,TRBV10-3,CALGGQGDYGYTF
NA,TRBV9,CASSPWPGGSSYNSPLHF
TRBD2,TRBV9,CASSPRAGPGETQYF
NA,TRBV3-1/TRBV3-2,CASGQTNEKLFF
TRBD1,TRBV19,CASSIDVDRAGSPLHF
NA,TRBV12-3/TRBV12-4,CASSRRGNQPQHF
TRBD1,TRBV11-2,CASSVGTGNTEAFF
NA,TRBV27,CASSLSGRNTDTQYF
TRBD1,TRBV6-6,CASSYSGQGARTEAFF
TRBD2,TRBV9,CASSVMPSGGADTQYF
NA,TRBV6-2/TRBV6-3,CASSYQRENYGYTF
NA,TRBV3-1/TRBV3-2,CASSQERYGYTF
NA,TRBV10-3,CAISESRASEQYF
NA,TRBV11-2,CASSLEPGGYGYTF
TRBD2,TRBV5-1,CASSFTSGGAVDTQYF
TRBD2,TRBV5-1,CASSLEGLAGAGSTDTQYF
NA,TRBV4-1,CASSQDRSLNTEAFF
TRBD2,TRBV7-9,CASSPSGGASFRGETQYF
NA,TRBV6-5,CASRKQETYGYTF
TRBD2,TRBV10-2,CASRGLAGASNTGELFF